This T cell receptor beta chain was profiled in a study of T cell changes during pregnancy in multiple sclerosis. For this clone: This same CDR3 is encoded by further DNA sequences in the sample.

Sequencing was performed with immunoSEQ multiplex PCR; in TCRdb, only in-frame clones are kept and a portion is missing. The table includes tens of thousands of clones, approximately 88% detected once. The sequences come from CD4+ T cells from peripheral blood mononuclear cells, collected before pregnancy. The clonotype was recovered from a female donor with multiple sclerosis, enrolled in a pregnancy study.

CDR3: CASSLVAGGNQPQHF. CDR3 coding DNA: TGCGCCAGCAGCTTGGTGGCAGGGGGCAATCAGCCCCAGCATTTT. The chain couples TRBV5-1 to TRBJ1-5; D perhaps matches TRBD1 (6 bases). The CDR3 spans 15 residues. Trimming removed 0 bases at V and 2 bases at J, with 9 bases between. Germline-derived CDR1 and CDR2 are SGHRS and YFSETQ.